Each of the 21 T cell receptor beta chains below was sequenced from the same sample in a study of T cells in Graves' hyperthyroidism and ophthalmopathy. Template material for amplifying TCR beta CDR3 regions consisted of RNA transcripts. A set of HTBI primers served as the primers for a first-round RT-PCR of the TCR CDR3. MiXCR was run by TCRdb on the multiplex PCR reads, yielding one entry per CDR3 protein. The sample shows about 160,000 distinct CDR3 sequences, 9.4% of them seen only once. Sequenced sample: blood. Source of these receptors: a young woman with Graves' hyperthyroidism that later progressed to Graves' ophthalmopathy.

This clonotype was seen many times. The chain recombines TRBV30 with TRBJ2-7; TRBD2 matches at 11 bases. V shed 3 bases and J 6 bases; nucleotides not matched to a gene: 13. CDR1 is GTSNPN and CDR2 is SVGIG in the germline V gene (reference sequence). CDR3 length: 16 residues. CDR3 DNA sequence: TGTGCCTGGAGGAGATCAGGGACTAGCGGAAGAGGCGAGCAGTACTTC. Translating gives CAWRRSGTSGRGEQYF.

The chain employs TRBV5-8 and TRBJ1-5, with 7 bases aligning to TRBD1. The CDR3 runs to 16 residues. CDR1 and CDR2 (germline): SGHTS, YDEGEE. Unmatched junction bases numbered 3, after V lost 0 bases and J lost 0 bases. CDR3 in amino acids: CASSLEGGGSNQPQHF. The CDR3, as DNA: TGTGCCAGCAGCTTGGAAGGGGGCGGTAGCAATCAGCCCCAGCATTTT. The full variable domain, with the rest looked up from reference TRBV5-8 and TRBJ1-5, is EAGVTQSPTHLIKTRGQQATLRCSPISGHTSVYWYQQALGLGLQFLLWYDEGEERNRGNFPPRFSGRQFPNYSSELNVNALELEDSALYLCASSLEGGGSNQPQHFGDGTRLSIL.

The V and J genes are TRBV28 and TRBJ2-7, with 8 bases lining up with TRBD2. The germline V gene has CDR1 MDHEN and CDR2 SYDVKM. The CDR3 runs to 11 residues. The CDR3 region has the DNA TGTGCGGCGGGAGGAAGCTACGAGCAGTACTTC. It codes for CAAGGSYEQYF.

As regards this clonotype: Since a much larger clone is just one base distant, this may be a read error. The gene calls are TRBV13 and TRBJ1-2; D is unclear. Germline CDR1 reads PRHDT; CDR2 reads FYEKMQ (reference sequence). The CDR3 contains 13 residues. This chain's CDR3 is CASSLGADYGYAF. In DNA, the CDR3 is TGTGCCAGCAGCTTAGGGGCGGACTATGGCTACGCCTTC.

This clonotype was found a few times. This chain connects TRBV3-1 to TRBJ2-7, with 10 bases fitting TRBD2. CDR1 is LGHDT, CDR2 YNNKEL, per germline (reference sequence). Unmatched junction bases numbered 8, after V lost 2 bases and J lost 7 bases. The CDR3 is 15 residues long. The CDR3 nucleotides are TGTGCCAGCAGCCAAACGCCAGCGGGAGGGGGGGAGCAGTACTTC. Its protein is CASSQTPAGGGEQYF.

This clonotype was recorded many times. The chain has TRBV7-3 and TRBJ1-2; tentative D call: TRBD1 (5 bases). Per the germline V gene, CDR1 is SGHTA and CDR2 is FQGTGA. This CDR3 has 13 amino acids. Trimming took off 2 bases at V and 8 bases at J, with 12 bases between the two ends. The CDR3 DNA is TGTGCCAGCAGCTTAGCCTCGGGGGAAGGCTACACCTTC. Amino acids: CASSLASGEGYTF.

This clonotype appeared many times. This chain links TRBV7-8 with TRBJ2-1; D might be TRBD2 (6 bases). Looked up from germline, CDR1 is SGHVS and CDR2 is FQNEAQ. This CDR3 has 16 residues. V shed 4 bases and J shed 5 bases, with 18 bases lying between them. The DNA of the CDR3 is TGTGCCAGCAGCTCACTCGCCCTAGCGCTACACAATGAGCAGTTCTTC. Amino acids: CASSSLALALHNEQFF.

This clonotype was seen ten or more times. The CDR3 DNA follows: TGTGCCAGCAGGGGTAAAATGAACACCGGGGAGCTGTTTTTT. Its protein product is CASRGKMNTGELFF. The rearrangement uses TRBV7-8 and TRBJ2-2; D is unresolved. The V end was cut by 6 bases, the J end by 1 base, with 9 bases between. From germline, CDR1 is SGHVS and CDR2 FQNEAQ. The CDR3 loop spans 14 amino acids.

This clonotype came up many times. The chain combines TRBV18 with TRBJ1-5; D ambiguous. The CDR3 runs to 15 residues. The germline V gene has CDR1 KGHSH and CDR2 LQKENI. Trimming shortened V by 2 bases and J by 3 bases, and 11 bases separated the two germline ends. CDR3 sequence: CASSPTDVNNQPQHF. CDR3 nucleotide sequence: TGTGCCAGCTCACCAACGGACGTAAACAATCAGCCCCAGCATTTT. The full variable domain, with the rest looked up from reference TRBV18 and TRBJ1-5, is NAGVMQNPRHLVRRRGQEARLRCSPMKGHSHVYWYRQLPEEGLKFMVYLQKENIIDESGMPKERFSAEFPKEGPSILRIQQVVRGDSAAYFCASSPTDVNNQPQHFGDGTRLSIL.

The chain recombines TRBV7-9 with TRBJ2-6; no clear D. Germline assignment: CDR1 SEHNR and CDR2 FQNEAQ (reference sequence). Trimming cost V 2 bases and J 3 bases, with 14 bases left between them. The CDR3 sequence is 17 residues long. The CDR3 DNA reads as TGTGCCAGCAGCTTATTGAACAGAGCAGGTGGGGCCAACGTCCTGACTTTC. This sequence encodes CASSLLNRAGGANVLTF.

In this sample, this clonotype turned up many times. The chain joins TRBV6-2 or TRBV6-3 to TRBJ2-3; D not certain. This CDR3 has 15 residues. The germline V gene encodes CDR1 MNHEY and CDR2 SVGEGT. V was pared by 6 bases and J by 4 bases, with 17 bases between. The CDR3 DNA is TGTGCCAGCAGACCACCGGGCACTGCCCCAGATACGCAGTATTTT. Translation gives CASRPPGTAPDTQYF.

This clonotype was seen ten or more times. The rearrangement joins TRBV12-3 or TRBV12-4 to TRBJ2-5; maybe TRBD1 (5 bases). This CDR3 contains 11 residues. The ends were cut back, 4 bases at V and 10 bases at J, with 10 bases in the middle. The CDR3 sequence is CASSSAQGQYF. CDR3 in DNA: TGTGCCAGCAGTTCCGCCCAGGGCCAGTACTTC.

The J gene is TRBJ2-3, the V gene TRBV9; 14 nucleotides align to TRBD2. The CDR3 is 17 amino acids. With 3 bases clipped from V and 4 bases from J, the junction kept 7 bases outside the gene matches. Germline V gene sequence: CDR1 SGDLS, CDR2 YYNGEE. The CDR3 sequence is CASSAPPGLAGADTQYF. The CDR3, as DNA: TGTGCCAGCAGCGCACCCCCGGGACTAGCGGGAGCAGATACGCAGTATTTT.

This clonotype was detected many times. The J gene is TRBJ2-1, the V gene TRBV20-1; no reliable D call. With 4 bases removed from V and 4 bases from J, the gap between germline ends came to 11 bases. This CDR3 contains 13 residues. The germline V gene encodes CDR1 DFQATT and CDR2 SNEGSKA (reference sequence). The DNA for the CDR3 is TGCAGTGCTACCCGCGCCGGGTACAATGAGCAGTTCTTC. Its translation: CSATRAGYNEQFF.

The CDR3 coding sequence is TGTGCCAGCTGCTCTGGGGGGCAAGAATGGACTGAAGCTTTCTTT. Translating gives CASCSGGQEWTEAFF. The chain links TRBV4-2 to TRBJ1-1, with a tentative D call TRBD1 (6 bases). Germline assignment: CDR1 LGHNA and CDR2 YNFKEQ. This CDR3 region has 15 residues. Trimming stripped 8 bases from V and 5 bases from J, with 21 bases between.

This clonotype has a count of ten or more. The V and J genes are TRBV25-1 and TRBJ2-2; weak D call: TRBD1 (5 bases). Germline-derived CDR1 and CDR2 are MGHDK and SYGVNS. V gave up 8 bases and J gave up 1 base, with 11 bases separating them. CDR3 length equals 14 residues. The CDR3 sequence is CASETVGNTGELFF. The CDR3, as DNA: TGTGCCAGCGAGACAGTTGGGAACACCGGGGAGCTGTTTTTT.

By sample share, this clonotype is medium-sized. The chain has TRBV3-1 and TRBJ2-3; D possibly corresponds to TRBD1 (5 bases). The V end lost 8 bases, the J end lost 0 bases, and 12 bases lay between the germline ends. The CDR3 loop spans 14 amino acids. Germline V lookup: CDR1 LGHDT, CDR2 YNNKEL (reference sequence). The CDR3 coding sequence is TGTGCCAGCGTCAGGGTACCTAGCACAGATACGCAGTATTTT. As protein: CASVRVPSTDTQYF.

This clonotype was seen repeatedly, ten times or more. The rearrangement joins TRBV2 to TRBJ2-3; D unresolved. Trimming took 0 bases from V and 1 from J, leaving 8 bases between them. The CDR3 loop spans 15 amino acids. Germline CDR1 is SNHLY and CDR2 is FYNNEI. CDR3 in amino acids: CASSEALQGTDTQYF. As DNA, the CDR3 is TGTGCCAGCAGTGAAGCGCTACAAGGCACAGATACGCAGTATTTT. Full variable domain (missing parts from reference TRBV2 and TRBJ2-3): EPEVTQTPSHQVTQMGQEVILRCVPISNHLYFYWYRQILGQKVEFLVSFYNNEISEKSEIFDDQFSVERPDGSNFTLKIRSTKLEDSAMYFCASSEALQGTDTQYFGPGTRLTVL.

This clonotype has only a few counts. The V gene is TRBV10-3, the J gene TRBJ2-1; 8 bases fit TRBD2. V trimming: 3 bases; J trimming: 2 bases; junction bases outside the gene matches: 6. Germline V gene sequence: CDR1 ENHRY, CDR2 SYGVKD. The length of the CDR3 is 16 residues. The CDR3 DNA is TGTGCCATCAGTGACCCCAGCGGGGGCGCCTACAATGAGCAGTTCTTC. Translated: CAISDPSGGAYNEQFF.

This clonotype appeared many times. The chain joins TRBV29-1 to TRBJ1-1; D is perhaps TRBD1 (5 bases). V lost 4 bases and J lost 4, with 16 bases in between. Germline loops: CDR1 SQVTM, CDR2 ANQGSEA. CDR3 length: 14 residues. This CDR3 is CSVVGRGGSTEAFF. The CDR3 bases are TGCAGCGTTGTGGGAAGGGGCGGAAGCACTGAAGCTTTCTTT. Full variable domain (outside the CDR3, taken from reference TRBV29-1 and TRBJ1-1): SAVISQKPSRDICQRGTSLTIQCQVDSQVTMMFWYRQQPGQSLTLIATANQGSEATYESGFVIDKFPISRPNLTFSTLTVSNMSPEDSSIYLCSVVGRGGSTEAFFGQGTRLTVV.

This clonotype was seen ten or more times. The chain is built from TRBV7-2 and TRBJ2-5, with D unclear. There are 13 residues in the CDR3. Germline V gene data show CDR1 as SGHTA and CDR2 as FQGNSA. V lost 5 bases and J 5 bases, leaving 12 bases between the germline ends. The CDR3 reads CASSTRWGETQYF. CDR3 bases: TGTGCCAGCAGCACACGGTGGGGTGAGACCCAGTACTTC.